Listed below are T cell receptor beta chains from one sample, sequenced in a study of blood T cells in healthy people across ages. TCRdb reanalysed the 5' RACE reads using MiXCR and keeps one entry per CDR3 protein. The sample holds around 820,000 distinct CDR3 sequences, about 25% seen once. The same data also went into a second study, on T cells of mothers and their children.

The sequenced sample consisted of blood. Every receptor here comes from a boy younger than 18 in good health. The CDR3 runs from the conserved cysteine through the conserved F or W. Each record gives: CDR3 DNA, CDR3 protein, J gene, clone size, V gene, D gene. The D gene is left open where the match is weak. Rows may omit the clone size; those that give it use once, few, many or a size class.

TGTGCTAGCAGTGAAGCGATGGTAGCGGCCCAAGAGACCCAGTACTTC,CASSEAMVAAQETQYF,TRBJ2-5,few,TRBV6-1,NA
TGTGCCAGCAGTGACCCGGCGGTTGGGGGAAACAATGAGCAGTTCTTC,CASSDPAVGGNNEQFF,TRBJ2-1,NA,TRBV6-4,NA
TGTGCCAGCACCAAAACTGGTTCTGGAAACACCATATATTTT,CASTKTGSGNTIYF,TRBJ1-3,NA,TRBV12-3/TRBV12-4,NA
TGTGCCAGCACCGGAACACAGGGTAGGATTTCCACTGAAGCTTTCTTT,CASTGTQGRISTEAFF,TRBJ1-1,NA,TRBV6-2/TRBV6-3,NA
TGCGCCAGCAGCTTCACGCAGGAGAATTCACCCCTCCACTTT,CASSFTQENSPLHF,TRBJ1-6,NA,TRBV5-1,NA
TGTGCCAGAGGGGGAAAGGGGGCAGAGACCCAGTACTTC,CARGGKGAETQYF,TRBJ2-5,NA,TRBV2,TRBD1
TGTGCCAGCAGCTCCACCCCGGGGGGGACTCCCGGGCACAATGAGCAGTTCTTC,CASSSTPGGTPGHNEQFF,TRBJ2-1,NA,TRBV7-9,TRBD2
TGCAGTGCTGGCAGGGGGCTGGGTTCACCCCTCCACTTT,CSAGRGLGSPLHF,TRBJ1-6,few,TRBV20-1,TRBD1
TGTGCCACCAGCAGAGAAGAGGAACCGTGGGATGGCTACACCTTC,CATSREEEPWDGYTF,TRBJ1-2,NA,TRBV15,NA
TGTGCCATCAGTGGGGACAGGATTTATGGCTACACCTTC,CAISGDRIYGYTF,TRBJ1-2,NA,TRBV10-3,TRBD1
TGCAGTGCTAGCCGACCCGATGAAAAACTGTTTTTT,CSASRPDEKLFF,TRBJ1-4,few,TRBV20-1,NA
TGTGCCAGCAGTTTATACGGGACAGGGGCCACCGGGGAGCTGTTTTTT,CASSLYGTGATGELFF,TRBJ2-2,NA,TRBV28,TRBD1
TGTGCCAGCAGGGGGACTAGCGGGAGTTGGGAGACCCAGTACTTC,CASRGTSGSWETQYF,TRBJ2-5,NA,TRBV27,TRBD2
TGTGCCAGCAGTCGCCGGGACCGTGGTGAAAAACTGTTTTTT,CASSRRDRGEKLFF,TRBJ1-4,once,TRBV28,NA
TGTGCCAGCAGTAGCAAGGACACCGACGTTCTAGGTGAAAAACTGTTTTTT,CASSSKDTDVLGEKLFF,TRBJ1-4,NA,TRBV28,NA
TGTGCCAGCAGTTACCTATGGACAGGGGCGACTAATTCACCCCTCCACTTT,CASSYLWTGATNSPLHF,TRBJ1-6,NA,TRBV6-5,TRBD1
TGTGCCAGCAGCTGGGACAGGGAAAAACTGTTTTTT,CASSWDREKLFF,TRBJ1-4,few,TRBV6-5,TRBD1
TGTGCCAGCAGCGCCTACCTGAAACCCAATGAGCAGTTCTTC,CASSAYLKPNEQFF,TRBJ2-1,few,TRBV7-6,NA
TGTGCCAGCAGCCCAGACGGACAGGGCTCCGAGCAGTACTTC,CASSPDGQGSEQYF,TRBJ2-7,few,TRBV3-1,TRBD1
TGCGCCAGCAGCTTGGTAGGCGGCGCGGAGGGCTACACCTTC,CASSLVGGAEGYTF,TRBJ1-2,few,TRBV5-1,NA
TGTGCCAGCAGCCTGACAGGGTTGAGCCTTGGGGCCAACGTCCTGACTTTC,CASSLTGLSLGANVLTF,TRBJ2-6,NA,TRBV7-9,TRBD1
TGTGCCACCAGTGCCAACGCCGGGACTAGCGGGTCCTCCTACAATGAGCGGTTCTTC,CATSANAGTSGSSYNERFF,TRBJ2-1,few,TRBV24-1,TRBD2
TGTGCCAGCAGTGAACTGGGGCTGCCCACGGAGAAGCAGTACTTC,CASSELGLPTEKQYF,TRBJ2-5,NA,TRBV2,NA
TGCAGCGTTGAAGGGGGGACGGGGTCCTACGAGCAGTACTTC,CSVEGGTGSYEQYF,TRBJ2-7,NA,TRBV29-1,NA
TGTGCCAGCAATTTAGCGGGAGACCTCCACGAGCAGTACTTC,CASNLAGDLHEQYF,TRBJ2-7,NA,TRBV6-2/TRBV6-3,TRBD2
TGTGCCAGCAGCAAAACTTCCTCGGACCGGGCCTCTAACACCGGGGAGCTGTTTTTT,CASSKTSSDRASNTGELFF,TRBJ2-2,NA,TRBV21-1,NA
TGCGCCAGCAGCTCAACCCCGGAGCAGGAGACCCAGTACTTC,CASSSTPEQETQYF,TRBJ2-5,NA,TRBV5-1,NA
TGTGCCAGCAGTTTAAATGGGACTGCCCCGGGTCTCATTCAGTACTTC,CASSLNGTAPGLIQYF,TRBJ2-4,NA,TRBV12-3/TRBV12-4,NA
TGTGCCAGCAGTTTTCTTTCGGCCCAAATCTACGAGCAGTACTTC,CASSFLSAQIYEQYF,TRBJ2-7,few,TRBV27,NA
TGTGCCAGCAGCTTGGTCGGCACCTCGGCCCAGCATTTT,CASSLVGTSAQHF,TRBJ1-5,NA,TRBV5-6,NA
TGTGCCACCAGTGACCCCGCAGGGGACCAAGAGACCCAGTACTTC,CATSDPAGDQETQYF,TRBJ2-5,many,TRBV24-1,NA
TGTGCCAGCAGCCTAGACCGAGCGGGGGTCGGAGAGACCCAGTACTTC,CASSLDRAGVGETQYF,TRBJ2-5,few,TRBV7-2,TRBD2
TGTGCCAGCGTGCCTGCAGAGGAGACCCAGTACTTC,CASVPAEETQYF,TRBJ2-5,NA,TRBV2,NA
TGTGCCAGCAGTTTATTCGTACGGGAGGGAGCTTTCTTT,CASSLFVREGAFF,TRBJ1-1,NA,TRBV28,NA
TGCAGCGTTGAAGTTGGTGGAGGGGTGGGCACTGAAGCTTTCTTT,CSVEVGGGVGTEAFF,TRBJ1-1,NA,TRBV29-1,NA
TGTGCCAGCAGTTACCATGACAGGGGTAATGAGACCCAGTACTTC,CASSYHDRGNETQYF,TRBJ2-5,NA,TRBV6-6,TRBD1
TGTGCCAGCAGTTCTAGCGGGAGGGCAGATGAGCAGTTCTTC,CASSSSGRADEQFF,TRBJ2-1,few,TRBV5-6,TRBD2